The 19 T cell receptor beta chains given below trace back to one sample, sequenced in a study of chemoradiotherapy in HPV16-positive cancers. Produced via immunoSEQ multiplex PCR; TCRdb's table is partial and in-frame only. The repertoire holds 20,000 to 25,000 clones, with 70% to 90% as singletons. Sequences were derived from blood, sampled from a patient who underwent chemoradiotherapy. All receptors come from a human donor with HPV-associated anogenital cancer.

In this sample, this clone turned up once. The rearrangement links TRBV19 to TRBJ2-5; the match to TRBD2 covers 7 bases. CDR1 is LNHDA and CDR2 is SQIVND in the germline V gene (reference sequence). CDR3 length: 14 residues. Trimming took 5 bases from V and 11 from J; bases not matched to a gene: 14. CDR3 loop: CASSASGASGQQYF. CDR3 sequence (DNA): TGTGCCAGTAGTGCGAGCGGGGCCAGTGGGCAGCAGTACTTC.

The chain employs TRBV6-1 and TRBJ2-3, with TRBD2 as a possible D gene (7 bases). The CDR3 is 18 amino acids. V was shortened by 1 base and J by 2 bases, with 19 bases between the two germline ends. Germline V gene sequence: CDR1 MNHNS, CDR2 SASEGT. CDR3 protein: CASSEGQASGRVTDTQYF. The CDR3 DNA is TGTGCCAGCAGTGAAGGACAGGCTAGCGGCCGGGTCACAGATACGCAGTATTTT.

This sequence joins TRBV13 and TRBJ2-3; a weak D match, TRBD1 (6 bases). The CDR3 is made up of 14 amino acids. In germline, CDR1 is PRHDT, CDR2 FYEKMQ (reference sequence). Trimming left V 8 bases short and J 1 base short, with 13 bases between. CDR3: CASRYSGGTDTQYF. The CDR3 DNA follows: TGTGCCAGCCGGTATTCAGGGGGCACAGATACGCAGTATTTT.

The chain links TRBV18 to TRBJ2-5; TRBD2 matches 11 bases. The germline V gene encodes CDR1 KGHSH and CDR2 LQKENI. Losses at the gene ends were 5 bases for V and 0 bases for J; bases not matched to a gene: 8. The CDR3 length is 17 residues. The CDR3 loop reads CASSSRLAGMYQETQYF. In nucleotides, the CDR3 is TGTGCCAGCTCATCCCGACTAGCGGGGATGTACCAAGAGACCCAGTACTTC.

The chain recombines TRBV5-1 with TRBJ1-1, with unresolved D. V dropped 6 bases and J dropped 5 bases, with 14 bases sitting between them. CDR3 length: 13 residues. Germline CDR1 is SGHRS and CDR2 is YFSETQ. The CDR3 region has the DNA TGCGCCAGCAACTCCGGGCCGGGAACTGAAGCTTTCTTT. Amino acids: CASNSGPGTEAFF.

In this sample, this clone turned up once. The DNA for the CDR3 is TGTGCCAGCTCCCTAAGAGGGGTCCCCGCAGATACGCAGTATTTT. This gives the protein CASSLRGVPADTQYF. The rearrangement joins TRBV18 to TRBJ2-3; TRBD1 or TRBD2 may be the D gene (5 bases each). Germline lookup yields CDR1 KGHSH and CDR2 LQKENI. V was cut by 6 bases and J by 4 bases, with 17 bases left in between. The CDR3 is 15 residues long. Combining the CDR3 with reference TRBV18 and TRBJ2-3 gives the whole variable domain NAGVMQNPRHLVRRRGQEARLRCSPMKGHSHVYWYRQLPEEGLKFMVYLQKENIIDESGMPKERFSAEFPKEGPSILRIQQVVRGDSAAYFCASSLRGVPADTQYFGPGTRLTVL.

The rearrangement joins TRBV1 to TRBJ1-2. TRBV1 is given as a pseudogene. The CDR3 runs 16 residues. The CDR3 sequence is CTSRNRSLRKTYGYTF. DNA for the CDR3: TGCACCAGCAGAAATCGTAGTTTGCGAAAGACCTATGGCTACACCTTC.

The rearrangement links TRBV6-5 to TRBJ1-2; 8 bases are a match to TRBD1. This CDR3 is built from 14 residues. V gave up 5 bases and J gave up 5 bases; unmatched junction bases: 7. Germline lookup yields CDR1 MNHEY and CDR2 SVGAGI. CDR3 region: CASSNTGGPYGYTF. CDR3 coding DNA: TGTGCCAGCAGTAACACAGGGGGACCTTATGGCTACACCTTC.

The gene calls are TRBV7-2 and TRBJ2-1; D is tentatively TRBD1 or TRBD2 (5 bases each). The germline V gene has CDR1 SGHTA and CDR2 FQGNSA. This CDR3 has 15 amino acids. V lost 8 bases, J lost 1 base, and 15 bases lay in between. DNA for the CDR3: TGTGCCAGCTCTGGGGGTGACGGGTCCTACAATGAGCAGTTCTTC. Protein sequence: CASSGGDGSYNEQFF.

The chain combines TRBV7-2 with TRBJ1-5; D remains ambiguous. The germline gives CDR1 SGHTA, CDR2 FQGNSA. Trimming stripped 3 bases from V and 0 bases from J, with 9 bases between. The CDR3 is 15 amino acids. The CDR3: CASSFDIYSNQPQHF. For the CDR3, the DNA is TGTGCCAGCAGCTTCGACATTTATAGCAATCAGCCCCAGCATTTT.

V and J are TRBV19 and TRBJ1-5; D not certain. V was clipped by 11 bases and J by 5 bases, with 13 bases between them. The CDR3 contains 12 residues. Germline CDR1 reads LNHDA; CDR2 reads SQIVND (reference sequence). The CDR3 DNA sequence: TGTGCCTCCTCGCGGTGGGATCAGCCCCAGCATTTT. As protein: CASSRWDQPQHF.

The genes are TRBV18 and TRBJ1-2; D gene ambiguous. V was cut by 2 bases and J by 2 bases, with 6 bases left in between. Germline CDR1 and CDR2: KGHSH and LQKENI. This CDR3 region has 13 residues. For the CDR3, the DNA is TGTGCCAGCTCACCAAACGGAAACTATGGCTACACCTTC. As protein: CASSPNGNYGYTF.

J is TRBJ2-7 and V is TRBV5-1; 8 nucleotides align to TRBD1. Germline CDR1 SGHRS, CDR2 YFSETQ. This CDR3 is 16 amino acids long. The ends lost 3 bases at V and 1 base at J; junction bases unmatched: 9. CDR3 nucleotide sequence: TGCGCCAGCAGCTCCGCGCAGGGGGCTAAATCCTACGAGCAGTACTTC. It yields the protein CASSSAQGAKSYEQYF. Complete variable domain (other parts from reference TRBV5-1 and TRBJ2-7): KAGVTQTPRYLIKTRGQQVTLSCSPISGHRSVSWYQQTPGQGLQFLFEYFSETQRNKGNFPGRFSGRQFSNSRSEMNVSTLELGDSALYLCASSSAQGAKSYEQYFGPGTRLTVT.

The gene calls are TRBV6-1 and TRBJ2-5; 8 positions match TRBD1. Unmatched junction bases numbered 4, after V lost 0 bases and J lost 1 base. The germline V gene has CDR1 MNHNS and CDR2 SASEGT. The CDR3 has 16 residues. CDR3 region: CASSEAWDRSQETQYF. The CDR3 DNA reads TGTGCCAGCAGTGAAGCTTGGGACAGGTCCCAAGAGACCCAGTACTTC.

The genes are TRBV30 and TRBJ1-1; weak D call: TRBD1 (5 bases). In germline, CDR1 is GTSNPN, CDR2 SVGIG (reference sequence). The CDR3 totals 12 residues. The germline V and J ends were trimmed by 0 bases and 10 bases, with 12 bases remaining between them. CDR3 protein: CAWSVGRGGAFF. The CDR3 DNA reads TGTGCCTGGAGTGTAGGGCGGGGGGGAGCTTTCTTT.

The chain recombines TRBV4-3 with TRBJ1-1; a weak D match, TRBD1 (5 bases). Trimming pared 4 bases from V and 3 bases from J, leaving 9 bases between. The CDR3 has 13 amino acids. The germline V gene has CDR1 LGHNA and CDR2 YSLEER. The CDR3, as DNA: TGCGCCAGCAGCCGGGACGCCGACACTGAAGCTTTCTTT. This sequence encodes CASSRDADTEAFF.

The genes are TRBV5-1 and TRBJ2-3, with D possibly TRBD2 on 6 matching bases. The ends were cut back, 4 bases at V and 5 bases at J, with 14 bases in the middle. The CDR3 runs 14 residues. Germline V gene lookup returns CDR1 SGHRS and CDR2 YFSETQ. CDR3 protein: CASSPGTRGDTQYF. CDR3 nucleotides: TGCGCCAGCAGCCCGGGGACGCGGGGAGATACGCAGTATTTT. The whole variable domain, remainder taken from reference TRBV5-1 and TRBJ2-3, is KAGVTQTPRYLIKTRGQQVTLSCSPISGHRSVSWYQQTPGQGLQFLFEYFSETQRNKGNFPGRFSGRQFSNSRSEMNVSTLELGDSALYLCASSPGTRGDTQYFGPGTRLTVL.

J is TRBJ2-6 and V is TRBV19; a possible D gene is TRBD2 (5 bases). Germline V gives CDR1 LNHDA, CDR2 SQIVND (reference sequence). V was cut by 2 bases and J by 2 bases, with 10 bases left in between. There are 16 residues in the CDR3. In DNA form, the CDR3 reads TGTGCCAGTAGTATAAAAGGAGGCGCTGGGGCCAACGTCCTGACTTTC. Residues: CASSIKGGAGANVLTF.

This CDR3 is CASSASGDSSYEQYF. The CDR3 nucleotides read TGTGCCAGCTCAGCTAGCGGGGACAGCTCCTACGAGCAGTACTTC. V is TRBV18 and J is TRBJ2-7; 9 positions match TRBD2. This CDR3 contains 15 residues. Germline CDR1 KGHSH, CDR2 LQKENI. Trimming took 5 bases from V and 0 from J; bases not matched to a gene: 5.